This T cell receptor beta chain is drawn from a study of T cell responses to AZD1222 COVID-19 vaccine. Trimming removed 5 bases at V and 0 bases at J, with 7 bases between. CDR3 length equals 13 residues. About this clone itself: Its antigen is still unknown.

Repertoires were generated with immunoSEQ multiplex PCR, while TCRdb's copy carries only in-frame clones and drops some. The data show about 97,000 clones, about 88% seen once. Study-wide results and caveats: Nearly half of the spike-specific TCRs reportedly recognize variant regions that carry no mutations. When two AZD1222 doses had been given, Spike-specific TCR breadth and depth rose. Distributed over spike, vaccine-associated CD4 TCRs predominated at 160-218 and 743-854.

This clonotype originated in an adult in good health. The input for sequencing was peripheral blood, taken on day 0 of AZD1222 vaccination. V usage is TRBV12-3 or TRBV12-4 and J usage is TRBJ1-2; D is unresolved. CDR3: CASSDHANYGYTF. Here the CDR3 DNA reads TGTGCCAGCAGTGACCACGCTAACTATGGCTACACCTTC.